The 14 T cell receptor beta chains presented below share a single source sample, sequenced in a study of blood T cells in healthy people across ages. The use of a sample-barcoded 5' primer and a J-beta primer mix characterized a second PCR of about 7 to 12 cycles. TCRdb re-called the 5' RACE reads through MiXCR, storing one row per CDR3 protein. The sample comprises roughly 550,000 distinct CDR3 sequences, under 30% of which are singletons, and around 10% rests with the top ten. The sample was also reused in another study, on T cells of mothers and their children.

The sequencing input was blood. The receptors were gathered from a boy between 5 and 17 years old in good health.

The rearrangement joins TRBV4-3 to TRBJ2-1, with D uncertain. The CDR3 is 14 residues long. V lost 0 bases and J lost 6, with 9 bases in between. Per the germline V gene, CDR1 is LGHNA and CDR2 is YSLEER. The CDR3 sequence is CASSQEVAINEQFF. The CDR3 DNA is TGCGCCAGCAGCCAAGAAGTGGCTATCAATGAGCAGTTCTTC.

The chain is built from TRBV28 and TRBJ2-5; maybe TRBD2 (6 bases). Germline V CDR1 and CDR2: MDHEN, SYDVKM. This CDR3 has 14 residues. Trimming pared 8 bases from V and 2 bases from J, leaving 15 bases between. The DNA for the CDR3 is TGTGCCAGCGCCAGACTAGTAAAGCAAGAGACCCAGTACTTC. Translating it yields CASARLVKQETQYF.

The gene calls are TRBV30 and TRBJ2-1; D may be TRBD1 (5 bases). The DNA end lines up better with TRBJ2-7; the J call may be wrong. Germline CDR1 is GTSNPN and CDR2 is SVGIG (reference sequence). The CDR3 runs to 14 residues. CDR3 sequence reads: CAWSGRQPSYEQYF. The CDR3 DNA reads as TGTGCCTGGAGTGGCAGACAGCCCTCCTACGAGCAGTACTTC.

This rearrangement joins TRBV24-1 to TRBJ2-1; no firm D call. V was cut by 0 bases and J by 0 bases, with 11 bases left in between. Germline-derived CDR1 and CDR2 are KGHDR and SFDVKD. The CDR3 length is 17 residues. The CDR3 sequence is CATSDLEGASSYNEQFF. CDR3 in DNA: TGTGCCACCAGTGATTTGGAAGGTGCCAGCTCCTACAATGAGCAGTTCTTC.

The chain employs TRBV5-5 and TRBJ2-4; maybe TRBD1 (5 bases). Germline V gives CDR1 SGHKS, CDR2 YYEKEE (reference sequence). Trimming shortened V by 1 base and J by 2 bases, and 7 bases separated the two germline ends. There are 14 residues in the CDR3. For the CDR3, the DNA is TGTGCCAGCAGCTTGTCAGGGTCCAAAAACATTCAGTACTTC. It translates to CASSLSGSKNIQYF.

This clonotype appeared many times. The V gene is TRBV7-2, the J gene TRBJ2-7; tentatively, D is TRBD1 or TRBD2 (5 bases each). Trimming shortened V by 5 bases and J by 5 bases, and 19 bases separated the two germline ends. The CDR3 totals 15 residues. Germline-derived CDR1 and CDR2 are SGHTA and FQGNSA. The CDR3: CASSQSGGRVDEQYF. CDR3 nucleotides: TGTGCCAGCAGCCAAAGCGGTGGCAGGGTTGACGAGCAGTACTTC.

Many counts were recorded for this clonotype. The junction does not match germline at one end; this may be a read error. The V call is TRBV7-7, the J call TRBJ2-5, with D maybe TRBD2 (5 bases). Per germline, CDR1 SSHAT and CDR2 FNYEAQ (reference sequence). CDR3 length: 13 amino acids. CDR3 nucleotide sequence: TGTGCTAGCAGCTTAGCGATGAGGGAGACCCAGTACTTC. Its protein product is CASSLAMRETQYF.

The V call is TRBV12-3 or TRBV12-4, the J call TRBJ1-5, with 7 bases aligning to TRBD1. The CDR3 loop spans 14 amino acids. The junction had 7 bases not matched to a gene; V was cut back by 6 bases and J by 5 bases. CDR3 sequence reads: CASRGLGQYQPQHF. The CDR3 nucleotides are TGTGCCAGCAGAGGCTTGGGACAGTATCAGCCCCAGCATTTT.

This chain uses TRBV10-3 with TRBJ1-1; 9 bases fit TRBD1. Germline trimming cut 10 bases from V and 0 bases from J; bases unmatched to any gene: 9. The CDR3 has 15 residues. Germline CDR1 ENHRY, CDR2 SYGVKD. CDR3 loop: CATSGTGPMNTEAFF. The CDR3, as DNA: TGTGCCACCTCCGGGACAGGGCCCATGAACACTGAAGCTTTCTTT.

This clonotype was recorded a few times. The gene calls are TRBV6-2 or TRBV6-3 and TRBJ2-2; TRBD1 is a possible D gene (5 bases). Between the trimmed V and J ends, which lost 1 base and 2 bases, there was a span of 11 bases. The CDR3 has 16 amino acids. Germline CDR1 is MNHEY and CDR2 is SVGEGT. The CDR3 loop is CASSYFGQGNTGELFF. The CDR3 bases are TGTGCCAGCAGTTACTTCGGGCAGGGAAACACCGGGGAGCTGTTTTTT.

V is TRBV7-9 and J is TRBJ2-1; D is perhaps TRBD1 or TRBD2 (5 bases each). This CDR3 is built from 14 residues. CDR1 and CDR2 (germline): SEHNR, FQNEAQ (reference sequence). Trimming cost V 3 bases and J 5 bases, with 11 bases left between them. The CDR3 DNA reads as TGTGCCAGCAGCTTGTTGGGACCAAACAATGAGCAGTTCTTC. Translated: CASSLLGPNNEQFF.

This clonotype was found a few times. The chain is built from TRBV11-1 and TRBJ1-1; 8 bases match TRBD1. The V and J ends lost 5 bases and 4 bases, in that order; junction bases with no gene match: 12. The CDR3 spans 16 residues. The germline V gene encodes CDR1 SGHAT and CDR2 FQDESV (reference sequence). CDR3 DNA: TGTGCCAGCAGCCCAGGCCAGGGGGCCGGCCGCACTGAAGCTTTCTTT. It translates to CASSPGQGAGRTEAFF.

This clonotype was seen only a few times. V gene TRBV29-1 combines with J gene TRBJ1-1; the match to TRBD1 covers 9 bases. The CDR3 is 16 residues long. Losses at the gene ends were 0 bases for V and 1 base for J; bases not matched to a gene: 6. Germline CDR1 SQVTM, CDR2 ANQGSEA. Written as DNA, the CDR3 is TGCAGCGTTGAAGATCTGGTGGACAGGGGGAACACTGAAGCTTTCTTT. As protein: CSVEDLVDRGNTEAFF.

The V call is TRBV20-1, the J call TRBJ1-4; D perhaps matches TRBD1 (5 bases). V lost 4 bases and J 5 bases, leaving 14 bases between the germline ends. The CDR3 runs to 14 residues. Germline V gene lookup returns CDR1 DFQATT and CDR2 SNEGSKA (reference sequence). Here the CDR3 reads CSAKEGTVNEKLFF. In DNA, the CDR3 is TGCAGTGCTAAGGAAGGGACGGTGAATGAAAAACTGTTTTTT.